The present T cell receptor (beta chain) was sequenced within a study of CD8+CD57+ T cells in acquired aplastic anemia. Study-wide results and caveats: Patient and control CD8+ Simpson's diversity was not significantly different.

Previously, flow cytometry had revealed CD8+CD57+ cell expansion in the patients chosen for sequencing. The CDR3 is made up of 16 amino acids. Germline V CDR1 and CDR2: SGHTA, FQGNSA. Trimming took off 0 bases at V and 8 bases at J, with 19 bases between the two ends. This clonotype was recorded a few times. Its antigen remains unidentified. CDR3 and TCR beta VDJ profiling relied on genomic DNA as the template. TCRdb redid the calling of the reads with MiXCR, one entry per CDR3 protein. The profile shows 170,000 or so distinct CDR3 sequences, about 60% of them singletons. The sample taken for sequencing was sorted CD4+, CD8+, or CD8+CD57+ T cells (not recorded which) from PBMCs. The sequence was collected from a human donor with aplastic anemia. This sequence joins TRBV7-2 and TRBJ1-2, with D maybe TRBD1 (6 bases). CDR3 residues: CASSLAGGDRTGGYTF. The CDR3 nucleotides are TGTGCCAGCAGCTTAGCCGGGGGCGACAGGACGGGAGGCTACACCTTC.